Below, 8 T cell receptor beta chains from the same sample are listed, as sequenced in a study of sequential checkpoint blockade in melanoma. Clones were read by immunoSEQ multiplex PCR, and TCRdb kept only the in-frame ones, dropping some. The sample yields approximately 170 clones, roughly a fifth seen once. This sample's treatment: randomized to nivolumab then ipilimumab (arm A) or the reverse (arm B). Sequenced here: tumor tissue (inferred from file names), sampled from a patient given nivolumab and ipilimumab in sequence. All receptors come from a human donor with melanoma.

This clone is large. CDR3 loop: CASSLQAGANEQFF. Written as DNA, the CDR3 is TGTGCCAGCAGCTTACAAGCGGGGGCCAATGAGCAGTTCTTC. The chain joins TRBV11-3 to TRBJ2-1; 8 bases align to TRBD2. V lost 2 bases to trimming and J lost 6 bases; unmatched junction nucleotides: 3. Germline V gene lookup returns CDR1 SGHNT and CDR2 YENEEA. The CDR3 is 14 amino acids.

This clone is large. V is TRBV11-3 and J is TRBJ1-5, with TRBD1 matching 7 bases. V was clipped by 5 bases and J by 1 base; unmatched bases: 5. CDR3 length equals 15 residues. Germline V CDR1 and CDR2: SGHNT, YENEEA. CDR3 region: CASSQQGNSNQPQHF. As DNA, the CDR3 is TGTGCCAGCAGCCAACAGGGGAACAGCAATCAGCCCCAGCATTTT.

The V gene is TRBV6-8, the J gene TRBJ2-1; no clear D. Germline V gene sequence: CDR1 MNHGY, CDR2 SAAAGT. Trimming removed 6 bases from V and 2 bases from J, with 17 bases in between. This CDR3 spans 16 amino acids. In DNA form, the CDR3 reads TGTGCCAGCAGCCAATTGGCGGAGCCTCCCTACAATGAGCAGTTCTTC. This encodes CASSQLAEPPYNEQFF.

This clone was seen a handful of times. The DNA of the CDR3 is TGTGCCAGCAGCCGGGAGACAGGCTCCTACAATGAGCAGTTCTTC. Amino acids: CASSRETGSYNEQFF. The genes are TRBV11-3 and TRBJ2-1; D is possibly TRBD1 or TRBD2 (6 bases each). With 5 bases removed from V and 0 bases from J, the gap between germline ends came to 11 bases. The CDR3 length is 15 residues. Germline values: CDR1 SGHNT, CDR2 YENEEA.

This clone was seen only once. The chain is built from TRBV18 and TRBJ1-1; D is unclear. With 4 bases removed from V and 6 bases from J, the gap between germline ends came to 12 bases. The germline gives CDR1 KGHSH, CDR2 LQKENI. The CDR3 runs 13 residues. CDR3 DNA: TGTGCCAGCTCACTAAGTGACGGAGCTGAAGCTTTCTTT. Its protein product is CASSLSDGAEAFF.

The gene calls are TRBV6-8 and TRBJ2-1; 11 nucleotides line up with TRBD2. CDR1 is MNHGY, CDR2 SAAAGT, per germline. Germline trimming cut 7 bases from V and 0 bases from J; bases unmatched to any gene: 8. The CDR3 has 17 residues. The CDR3 loop is CASKMGLADSSYNEQFF. CDR3 in DNA: TGTGCCAGCAAAATGGGACTAGCGGACAGCTCCTACAATGAGCAGTTCTTC.

This clone was counted a few times. The gene calls are TRBV9 and TRBJ2-6; no clear D gene. The V gene's germline CDR1 is SGDLS and CDR2 YYNGEE. The CDR3 consists of 14 residues. V was trimmed by 3 bases and J by 7 bases, leaving 11 bases between them. This CDR3 is CASSESWPANVLTF. DNA for the CDR3: TGTGCCAGCAGCGAGTCGTGGCCCGCCAACGTCCTGACTTTC.

The chain employs TRBV5-1 and TRBJ1-4, with D hard to call. Looked up from germline, CDR1 is SGHRS and CDR2 is YFSETQ. Trimming removed 2 bases at V and 3 bases at J, with 8 bases between. The CDR3 totals 14 residues. The CDR3 nucleotides read TGCGCCAGCAGCTTAGACGGTCCTAATGAAAAACTGTTTTTT. Translation: CASSLDGPNEKLFF.